This entry lists 27 T cell receptor beta chains sequenced from one sample in a study of cytomegalovirus exposure and HLA in healthy donors. Generated by immunoSEQ multiplex PCR, the TCRdb table keeps only in-frame clones and is missing some. Of tens of thousands of clones listed, nearly 98% are singletons. The sequencing input was PBMCs. These receptors originate from a woman between 18 and 29 years old in good health and CMV-seropositive.

This rearrangement joins TRBV7-3 to TRBJ2-7; D is perhaps TRBD2 (7 bases). V lost 2 bases and J lost 5, with 13 bases in between. The CDR3 totals 14 residues. Looked up from germline, CDR1 is SGHTA and CDR2 is FQGTGA. The CDR3 region is CASSLGRGGDEQYF. In nucleotides, the CDR3 is TGTGCCAGCAGCTTAGGTCGCGGGGGCGACGAGCAGTACTTC.

V usage is TRBV5-1 and J usage is TRBJ2-1; TRBD1 is a possible D gene (6 bases). There are 16 residues in the CDR3. Per the germline V gene, CDR1 is SGHRS and CDR2 is YFSETQ. V was pared by 4 bases and J by 0 bases, with 14 bases between. The CDR3 bases are TGCGCCAGCAGCCCCGGACAGATAAGCTCCTACAATGAGCAGTTCTTC. Encoded protein: CASSPGQISSYNEQFF.

The chain's CDR3 is CASSLLGRVYEQYF. For the CDR3, the DNA is TGTGCCAGCAGCTTGTTGGGCAGAGTCTACGAGCAGTACTTC. The chain carries TRBV5-4 and TRBJ2-7, with D hard to call. The CDR3 totals 14 residues. Per the germline V gene, CDR1 is SGHNT and CDR2 is YYREEE (reference sequence). The V end was cut by 1 base, the J end by 3 bases, with 11 bases between. The whole variable domain, filled in from reference TRBV5-4 and TRBJ2-7, reads ETGVTQSPTHLIKTRGQQVTLRCSSQSGHNTVSWYQQALGQGPQFIFQYYREEENGRGNFPPRFSGLQFPNYSSELNVNALELDDSALYLCASSLLGRVYEQYFGPGTRLTVT.

The V call is TRBV21-1, the J call TRBJ2-1; TRBD2, the table's D call, was not compared with the DNA. TRBV21-1 is designated a pseudogene. CDR3 size: 14 residues. The CDR3 nucleotides read TGTGCCAGCAGCAAAGTCGGGGGGAGCAATGAGCAGTTCTTC. This translates into CASSKVGGSNEQFF.

The genes are TRBV9 and TRBJ1-2, with 7 positions matching TRBD1. Germline V gene sequence: CDR1 SGDLS, CDR2 YYNGEE. Trimming removed 1 base from V and 4 bases from J; junction bases left unmatched: 4. The CDR3 has 14 residues. The CDR3 sequence: CASSVLDRSYGYTF. The CDR3 DNA reads as TGTGCCAGCAGCGTATTGGACAGGAGCTATGGCTACACCTTC.

The CDR3 sequence: CASSDFYEQYF. In DNA form, the CDR3 reads TGTGCCAGCAGTGACTTCTACGAGCAGTACTTC. The V and J genes are TRBV25-1 and TRBJ2-7; unclear D gene. Trimming cost V 3 bases and J 3 bases, with 3 bases left between them. Germline CDR1 reads MGHDK; CDR2 reads SYGVNS. The CDR3 length is 11 residues.

The chain carries TRBV21-1 and TRBJ1-3; the D call of TRBD1 is as the table states it, not checked on the DNA. TRBV21-1 constitutes a pseudogene. The CDR3 totals 14 residues. CDR3 in amino acids: CASSPDRQGNTIYF. DNA of the CDR3: TGTGCCAGCAGCCCGGACCGACAGGGAAACACCATATATTTT.

Remarks on this clone: Within the sample, other DNA sequences also encode this same CDR3. The chain is built from TRBV28 and TRBJ2-1, with TRBD2 identical over 9 bases. The CDR3 covers 15 residues. V lost 7 bases and J lost 2; bases outside the gene matches: 6. Germline V gives CDR1 MDHEN, CDR2 SYDVKM. CDR3 coding DNA: TGTGCCAGCACAGGGCTAGCGGGGACCTACAATGAGCAGTTCTTC. Amino acids: CASTGLAGTYNEQFF.

The chain is built from TRBV9 and TRBJ1-1; no clear D gene. Germline V gives CDR1 SGDLS, CDR2 YYNGEE. Trimming took off 0 bases at V and 4 bases at J, with 10 bases between the two ends. The CDR3 runs to 14 residues. The CDR3 nucleotides read TGTGCCAGCAGCGTAGAGGGAGAGAGCACTGAAGCTTTCTTT. Translation gives CASSVEGESTEAFF.

The V and J genes are TRBV12-5 and TRBJ2-1, with 10 bases that match TRBD2. The junction had 4 bases not matched to a gene; V was cut back by 2 bases and J by 6 bases. This CDR3 is built from 15 residues. CDR1 is LGHNT and CDR2 is FRNRAP in the germline V gene. In DNA form, the CDR3 reads TGTGCTAGTGGTTTGTCTTTAGCGGGAGGCAATGAGCAGTTCTTC. Residues: CASGLSLAGGNEQFF.

This chain links TRBV10-3 with TRBJ1-2; TRBD1 aligns across 8 bases. The germline V gene has CDR1 ENHRY and CDR2 SYGVKD. Trimming removed 6 bases from V and 2 bases from J; junction bases left unmatched: 5. This CDR3 spans 14 amino acids. CDR3 amino acids: CAIRPGQENYGYTF. CDR3 sequence (DNA): TGTGCCATCAGGCCGGGACAGGAGAACTATGGCTACACCTTC.

This chain connects TRBV19 to TRBJ2-1; 10 nucleotides align to TRBD2. Germline CDR1 and CDR2: LNHDA and SQIVND (reference sequence). The CDR3 is 16 residues long. The trim removed 8 bases at V and 5 bases at J, leaving 12 bases unmatched. CDR3: CASWGGATSGNNEQFF. The CDR3 coding sequence is TGTGCCAGTTGGGGCGGGGCTACTAGCGGGAACAATGAGCAGTTCTTC.

The J gene is TRBJ2-1, the V gene TRBV2; the D gene is possibly TRBD1 (6 bases). Germline-derived CDR1 and CDR2 are SNHLY and FYNNEI. The CDR3 is 12 amino acids. V lost 7 bases, J lost 5 bases, and 9 bases lay in between. The CDR3 DNA follows: TGTGCCAGCATCACAGGGAACAATGAGCAGTTCTTC. Protein: CASITGNNEQFF.

The count of this clone is one. This chain joins TRBV16 and TRBJ1-4; possibly TRBD1 for D (5 bases). Germline V gene data show CDR1 as KGHSY and CDR2 as FQNENV. Trimming removed 0 bases at V and 0 bases at J, with 17 bases between. There are 19 residues in the CDR3. CDR3 amino acids: CASSQSILGGTATNEKLFF. As DNA, the CDR3 is TGTGCCAGCAGCCAATCGATTCTGGGGGGAACCGCAACTAATGAAAAACTGTTTTTT.

This chain links TRBV19 with TRBJ2-1; a possible D gene is TRBD2 (6 bases). Germline V gene lookup returns CDR1 LNHDA and CDR2 SQIVND (reference sequence). The V and J ends lost 5 bases and 5 bases respectively, with 19 bases between them. CDR3 length: 16 residues. CDR3 coding DNA: TGTGCCAGTAGTGTTGATGCGGGGACCGCCCACAATGAGCAGTTCTTC. Translating gives CASSVDAGTAHNEQFF.

The genes are TRBV27 and TRBJ1-1, with TRBD1 identical over 7 bases. CDR1 is MNHEY, CDR2 SMNVEV, per germline (reference sequence). The CDR3 consists of 14 residues. V dropped 5 bases and J dropped 7; count of bases not matched to a gene: 10. The CDR3 loop is CASSPRQGMNEAFF. The CDR3 bases are TGTGCCAGCAGTCCCCGACAGGGAATGAATGAAGCTTTCTTT.

The V gene is TRBV7-2, the J gene TRBJ1-1; D is unresolved. V lost 1 base to trimming and J lost 3 bases, with 9 bases between them. The germline gives CDR1 SGHTA, CDR2 FQGNSA. The CDR3 runs 14 residues. DNA for the CDR3: TGTGCCAGCAGCTTAGGAGGCGGAGACACTGAAGCTTTCTTT. This encodes CASSLGGGDTEAFF.

This clone was detected once. The V call is TRBV19, the J call TRBJ2-1, with TRBD2 matching 7 bases. CDR1 and CDR2 from the germline V gene are LNHDA and SQIVND (reference sequence). V lost 4 bases to trimming and J lost 5 bases; unmatched junction nucleotides: 5. The CDR3 contains 14 residues. The CDR3 DNA sequence: TGTGCCAGTAGTACGAGGCTAGCGGACAATGAGCAGTTCTTC. It yields the protein CASSTRLADNEQFF.

The genes are TRBV6-8 and TRBJ2-1; weak D call: TRBD2 (5 bases). V shed 6 bases and J shed 10 bases, with 13 bases lying between them. The CDR3 length is 12 residues. Germline V gene sequence: CDR1 MNHGY, CDR2 SAAAGT. CDR3 DNA: TGTGCCAGCAGGTTAGGGAGTCACGAGCAGTTCTTC. It is translated as CASRLGSHEQFF.

Of note for this clone: At one end, the junction sequence differs from germline, possibly due to a read error. The rearrangement uses TRBV7-7 and TRBJ1-1; the D is unclear. This CDR3 has 13 residues. Germline assignment: CDR1 SSHAT and CDR2 FNYEAQ (reference sequence). The CDR3 sequence is CASSLAQHTEAFF. CDR3 nucleotide sequence: TGTGCTAGCAGCTTAGCACAGCACACTGAAGCTTTCTTT.

The chain recombines TRBV10-1 with TRBJ2-1, with 10 bases aligning to TRBD2. V lost 6 bases, J lost 3 bases, and 5 bases stayed unmatched. This CDR3 has 15 amino acids. The V gene's germline CDR1 is WNHNN and CDR2 SYGVQD (reference sequence). CDR3 sequence (DNA): TGCGCCAGCAGCAGCGGGAGGGCAAACTACAATGAGCAGTTCTTC. Protein product: CASSSGRANYNEQFF.

This clone was picked up one time. The chain couples TRBV5-1 to TRBJ2-7; no firm D call. This CDR3 is built from 14 residues. Germline-derived CDR1 and CDR2 are SGHRS and YFSETQ. Trimming pared 5 bases from V and 0 bases from J, leaving 12 bases between. The chain's CDR3 is CASRWLASSYEQYF. DNA of the CDR3: TGCGCCAGCAGGTGGTTGGCTAGCTCCTACGAGCAGTACTTC.

The genes are TRBV27 and TRBJ2-2; 15 bases fit TRBD2. This CDR3 comprises 19 residues. V gave up 5 bases and J gave up 6 bases; unmatched junction bases: 13. Germline assignment: CDR1 MNHEY and CDR2 SMNVEV (reference sequence). The CDR3 sequence: CASSQRTSGRARIAGELFF. CDR3 DNA: TGTGCCAGCAGTCAAAGGACTAGCGGGAGGGCCCGGATTGCCGGGGAGCTGTTTTTT.

This clone was recorded once. The chain is built from TRBV7-8 and TRBJ2-7, with 15 bases aligning to TRBD2. Trimming took 5 bases from V and 2 from J; bases not matched to a gene: 7. Germline CDR1 and CDR2: SGHVS and FQNEAQ. This CDR3 has 17 amino acids. The CDR3 DNA sequence: TGTGCCAGCAGCAGGGGACTAGCGGGAGGTGGAACCTACGAGCAGTACTTC. This codes for CASSRGLAGGGTYEQYF.

This clone has only one observation. The chain joins TRBV30 to TRBJ1-2, with D possibly being TRBD1 (5 bases). Trimming removed 2 bases at V and 8 bases at J, with 12 bases between. The CDR3 is made up of 12 amino acids. In germline, CDR1 is GTSNPN, CDR2 SVGIG (reference sequence). The CDR3 DNA is TGTGCCTGGAGTATCGGGGGTGAAGGCTACACCTTC. This codes for CAWSIGGEGYTF.

The V gene is TRBV19, the J gene TRBJ2-7; TRBD1 matches 10 bases. This CDR3 is built from 15 residues. From germline, CDR1 is LNHDA and CDR2 SQIVND (reference sequence). V trimming: 4 bases; J trimming: 0 bases; junction bases outside the gene matches: 3. CDR3 in DNA: TGTGCCAGTAGTAGACAGGGGGCGAGCTCCTACGAGCAGTACTTC. This gives the protein CASSRQGASSYEQYF.

V and J are TRBV7-9 and TRBJ2-3; 9 bases are shared with TRBD2. The CDR3 consists of 14 residues. Looked up from germline, CDR1 is SEHNR and CDR2 is FQNEAQ (reference sequence). Trimming at V came to 5 bases and at J to 4 bases, leaving 4 bases not matched to a gene. The CDR3 DNA is TGTGCCAGCAGCGTGGGACTAGCCCCAGATACGCAGTATTTT. Residues: CASSVGLAPDTQYF.